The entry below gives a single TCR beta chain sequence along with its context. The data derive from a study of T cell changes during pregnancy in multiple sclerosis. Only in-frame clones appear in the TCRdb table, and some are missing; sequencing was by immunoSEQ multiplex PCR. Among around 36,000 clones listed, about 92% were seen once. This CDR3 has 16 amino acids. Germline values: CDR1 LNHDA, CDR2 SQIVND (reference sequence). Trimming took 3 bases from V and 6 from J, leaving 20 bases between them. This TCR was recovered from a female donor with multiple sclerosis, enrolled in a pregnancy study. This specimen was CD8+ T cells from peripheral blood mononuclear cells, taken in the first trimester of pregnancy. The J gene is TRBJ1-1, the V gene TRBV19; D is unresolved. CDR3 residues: CASSIDAEAVVSEAFF. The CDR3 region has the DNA TGTGCCAGTAGTATTGATGCGGAGGCCGTCGTGTCTGAAGCTTTCTTT.